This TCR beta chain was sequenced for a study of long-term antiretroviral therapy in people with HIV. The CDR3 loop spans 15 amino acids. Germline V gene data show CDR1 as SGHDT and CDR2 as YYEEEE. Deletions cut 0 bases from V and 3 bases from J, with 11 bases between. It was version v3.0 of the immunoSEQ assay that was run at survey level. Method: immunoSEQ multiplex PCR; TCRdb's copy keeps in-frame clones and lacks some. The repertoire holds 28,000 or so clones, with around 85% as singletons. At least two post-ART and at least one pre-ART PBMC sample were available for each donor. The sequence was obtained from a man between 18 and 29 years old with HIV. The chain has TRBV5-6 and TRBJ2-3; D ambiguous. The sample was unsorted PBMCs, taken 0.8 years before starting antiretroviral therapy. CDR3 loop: CASSLEGLATDTQYF. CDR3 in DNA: TGTGCCAGCAGCTTGGAAGGGTTGGCGACAGATACGCAGTATTTT.